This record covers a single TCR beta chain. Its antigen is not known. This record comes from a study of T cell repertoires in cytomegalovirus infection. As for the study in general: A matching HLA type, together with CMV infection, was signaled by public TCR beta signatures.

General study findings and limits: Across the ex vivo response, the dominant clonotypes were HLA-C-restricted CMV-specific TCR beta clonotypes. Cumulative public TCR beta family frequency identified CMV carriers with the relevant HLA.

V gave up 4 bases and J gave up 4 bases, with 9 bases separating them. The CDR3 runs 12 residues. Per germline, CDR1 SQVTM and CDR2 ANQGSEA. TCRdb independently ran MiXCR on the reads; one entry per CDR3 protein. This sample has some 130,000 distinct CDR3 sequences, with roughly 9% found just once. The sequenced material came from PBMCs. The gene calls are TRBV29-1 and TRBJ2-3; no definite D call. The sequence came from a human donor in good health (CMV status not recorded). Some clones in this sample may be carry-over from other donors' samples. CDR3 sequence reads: CSVGASADTQYF. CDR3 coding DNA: TGCAGCGTTGGGGCGTCAGCAGATACGCAGTATTTT.